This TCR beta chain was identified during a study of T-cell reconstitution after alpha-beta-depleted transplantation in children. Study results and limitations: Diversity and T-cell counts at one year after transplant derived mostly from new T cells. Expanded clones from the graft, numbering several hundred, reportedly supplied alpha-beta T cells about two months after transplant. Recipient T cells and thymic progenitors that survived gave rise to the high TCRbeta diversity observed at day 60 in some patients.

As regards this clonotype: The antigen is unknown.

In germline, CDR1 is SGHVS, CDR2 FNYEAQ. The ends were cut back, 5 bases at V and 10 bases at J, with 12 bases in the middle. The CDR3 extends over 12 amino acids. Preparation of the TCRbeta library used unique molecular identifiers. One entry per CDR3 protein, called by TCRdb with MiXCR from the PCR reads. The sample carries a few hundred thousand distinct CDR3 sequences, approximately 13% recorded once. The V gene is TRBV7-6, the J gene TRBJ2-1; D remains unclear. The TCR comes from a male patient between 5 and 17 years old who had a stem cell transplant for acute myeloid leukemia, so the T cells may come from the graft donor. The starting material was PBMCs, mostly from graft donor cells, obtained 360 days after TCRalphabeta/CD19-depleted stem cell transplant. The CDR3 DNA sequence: TGTGCCAGCAGCCCCTGGTCCGGGGAGCAGTTCTTC. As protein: CASSPWSGEQFF.